Described below is a single T cell receptor (beta chain) sequence and its context. As yet, its antigen is unknown. TCRdb's copy holds only in-frame clones and misses some; the assay was immunoSEQ multiplex PCR. The sample gives 120,000 to 150,000 clones, over 80% of which show up once; 4.5% is in the top ten. The sample comes from a study of cytomegalovirus exposure and HLA in healthy donors. Points from the study as a whole: Rare sequences made up most TCRs, while some public TCRs were found in many donors.

The CDR3 length is 14 residues. Germline V lookup: CDR1 SGHAT, CDR2 FQNNGV. Germline trimming cut 5 bases from V and 2 bases from J; bases unmatched to any gene: 3. The donors were part of the validation cohort, which consisted of 120 subjects and was separate from the first cohort of 666 subjects. This rearrangement joins TRBV11-2 to TRBJ2-5; 9 bases map to TRBD1. Sequencing input: PBMCs. The origin of this receptor is a man in his late teens or twenties in good health and CMV-seropositive. CDR3 sequence: CASSGGQGQETQYF. CDR3 sequence (DNA): TGTGCCAGCAGCGGGGGACAGGGACAAGAGACCCAGTACTTC.